This T cell receptor (beta chain) was captured in a study of blood T cell repertoires in COVID-19. Study information: The United States, Italy and Spain supplied acute and convalescent COVID-19 samples. In each case, the material was cDNA or gDNA derived from T cells, B-cell-depleted T cells, or PBMCs.

This CDR3 region has 17 residues. V was pared by 0 bases and J by 0 bases, with 13 bases between. CDR1 and CDR2 (germline): SGHKS, YYEKEE (reference sequence). Using immunoSEQ multiplex PCR, the repertoire was profiled, and TCRdb retains in-frame clones only, with some absent. Here the sample spans 200,000 to 250,000 clones, 80% being singletons. This TCR was recovered from a human donor in a cohort sampled during active COVID-19. Material for sequencing was peripheral blood. The chain joins TRBV5-5 to TRBJ1-3; possibly TRBD1 for D (6 bases). The CDR3: CASSLASGATSGNTIYF. The CDR3 region has the DNA TGTGCCAGCAGCTTGGCCTCAGGGGCCACCTCTGGAAACACCATATATTTT.